A single sample is the source of the 26 T cell receptor beta chains below, sequenced in a study of Graves' ophthalmopathy and Graves' hyperthyroidism. RNA transcripts yielded amplified TCR beta CDR3 regions. First-round RT-PCR with HTBI primers preceded a second-round multiplex PCR. TCRdb reanalysed the multiplex PCR reads using MiXCR and keeps one entry per CDR3 protein. The sample includes over a million distinct CDR3 sequences, about two fifths of them seen just once. Sequencing was carried out using peripheral blood or thyroid tissue (not recorded which). Receptor source: an adult man with Graves' hyperthyroidism.

This clonotype was observed many times. This chain's CDR3 is CSVAQGPNYGYTF. The CDR3 DNA sequence: TGCAGCGTTGCCCAGGGACCTAACTATGGCTACACCTTC. V and J are TRBV29-1 and TRBJ1-2, with a weak D call TRBD1 (5 bases). The CDR3 contains 13 residues. CDR1 is SQVTM and CDR2 is ANQGSEA in the germline V gene. V lost 4 bases and J 0 bases, leaving 9 bases between the germline ends.

This clonotype came up many times. The chain has TRBV29-1 and TRBJ2-5; possibly TRBD2 for D (6 bases). V shed 6 bases and J shed 10 bases, with 21 bases lying between them. Germline V gives CDR1 SQVTM, CDR2 ANQGSEA. The CDR3 is 13 residues long. This CDR3 reads CSVETGLDGDQYF. CDR3 nucleotide sequence: TGCAGCGTGGAAACGGGACTCGACGGGGACCAGTACTTC.

This clonotype was observed many times. The rearrangement uses TRBV19 and TRBJ2-7; D call uncertain. The ends were cut back, 3 bases at V and 5 bases at J, with 17 bases in the middle. The CDR3 totals 15 residues. CDR1 is LNHDA, CDR2 SQIVND, per germline (reference sequence). The CDR3 protein is CASSIYSSGSDEQYF. The CDR3 bases are TGTGCCAGTAGTATCTACAGTTCCGGATCTGACGAGCAGTACTTC.

The chain recombines TRBV6-5 with TRBJ2-7; perhaps TRBD1 as D (7 bases). Germline V gives CDR1 MNHEY, CDR2 SVGAGI. V lost 2 bases to trimming and J lost 3 bases, with 11 bases between them. This CDR3 has 14 residues. Written as DNA, the CDR3 is TGTGCCAGCAGTTACGCGGGACAGAGCTACGAGCAGTACTTC. Protein sequence: CASSYAGQSYEQYF.

This clonotype was counted between two and nine times. The genes are TRBV19 and TRBJ1-4; D may be TRBD1 (5 bases). The CDR3 has 14 residues. V lost 7 bases to trimming and J lost 3 bases, with 12 bases between them. CDR1 LNHDA and CDR2 SQIVND come from the germline V gene (reference sequence). The CDR3 sequence is CASNSGWANEKLFF. The DNA of the CDR3 is TGTGCCAGTAATTCAGGGTGGGCTAATGAAAAACTGTTTTTT.

This clonotype was recorded many times. The genes are TRBV5-6 and TRBJ2-7; 7 bases are shared with TRBD2. The germline V gene encodes CDR1 SGHDT and CDR2 YYEEEE. With 0 bases clipped from V and 3 bases from J, the junction kept 12 bases outside the gene matches. The CDR3 has 17 residues. CDR3 amino acids: CASSLVYAGVASYEQYF. The CDR3 region has the DNA TGTGCCAGCAGCTTGGTTTACGCGGGAGTGGCCAGCTACGAGCAGTACTTC.

The chain uses TRBV9 and TRBJ2-6; TRBD1 agrees at 8 bases. V shed 6 bases, J shed 0 bases, and the junction held 11 bases outside the gene matches. There are 18 residues in the CDR3. In germline, CDR1 is SGDLS, CDR2 YYNGEE. The CDR3 nucleotides read TGTGCCAGCACGGGGGACAGGTCCATTTTCTCTGGGGCCAACGTCCTGACTTTC. Translated: CASTGDRSIFSGANVLTF.

The count of this clonotype is one. The chain uses TRBV7-6 and TRBJ1-2; 10 nucleotides match TRBD1. The CDR3 sequence is 16 residues long. After removal of 5 bases from V and 0 bases from J, the junction contained 6 bases not matched to a gene. Germline CDR1 SGHVS, CDR2 FNYEAQ. The CDR3 bases are TGTGCCAGCAGCCGGGGACAGGGGAGGTCTAACTATGGCTACACCTTC. Translated: CASSRGQGRSNYGYTF.

This clonotype appeared many times. V and J are TRBV27 and TRBJ1-1; D gene ambiguous. The V end lost 2 bases, the J end lost 8 bases, and 12 bases lay between the germline ends. Germline V lookup: CDR1 MNHEY, CDR2 SMNVEV (reference sequence). This CDR3 has 13 residues. The CDR3 DNA sequence: TGTGCCAGCAGTTTAGGCGTGTCGGGGGAAGCTTTCTTT. This gives the protein CASSLGVSGEAFF.

The rearrangement uses TRBV7-8 and TRBJ2-5, with D unclear. With 0 bases removed from V and 9 bases from J, the gap between germline ends came to 17 bases. Germline V gene lookup returns CDR1 SGHVS and CDR2 FQNEAQ. The CDR3 runs 15 residues. The CDR3 sequence is CASSLALGDNQPQYF. For the CDR3, the DNA is TGTGCCAGCAGCTTAGCGCTCGGAGATAATCAGCCCCAGTACTTC.

This clonotype turned up a few times. The V call is TRBV10-3, the J call TRBJ2-7, with 8 bases aligning to TRBD1. V shed 3 bases and J 0 bases; nucleotides not matched to a gene: 1. The CDR3 is 14 amino acids. Germline CDR1 is ENHRY and CDR2 is SYGVKD. The CDR3 DNA reads as TGTGCCATCAGTGACACAGGGGGCTCCTACGAGCAGTACTTC. Translated, it gives CAISDTGGSYEQYF.

V usage is TRBV12-3 or TRBV12-4 and J usage is TRBJ2-5; 7 nucleotides align to TRBD1. CDR3 length equals 14 residues. J gave up 7 bases and V 6 bases, and 11 bases lay outside the gene matches. The CDR3 region is CASSPHRGVGTQYF. CDR3 bases: TGTGCCAGCAGCCCCCACAGGGGAGTGGGGACCCAGTACTTC.

In its sample, this clonotype was seen many times. The chain has TRBV5-1 and TRBJ1-1; perhaps TRBD1 as D (5 bases). The V gene's germline CDR1 is SGHRS and CDR2 YFSETQ. This CDR3 contains 14 residues. The germline V and J ends were trimmed by 2 bases and 1 base, with 9 bases remaining between them. CDR3 region: CASSFVRGNTEAFF. As DNA, the CDR3 is TGCGCCAGCAGCTTCGTTAGGGGGAACACTGAAGCTTTCTTT.

A word on this clonotype: A much larger clone lies a single base off, so this may be a read error. V is TRBV9 and J is TRBJ2-5; D ambiguous. CDR1 is SGDLS and CDR2 is YYNGEE in the germline V gene. The CDR3 loop spans 12 amino acids. V was pared by 2 bases and J by 5 bases, with 7 bases between. In DNA form, the CDR3 reads TGTGCCAGCAGCGTTGAGTCCGAGACCCAGTACTTC. This sequence encodes CASSVESETQYF.

This chain connects TRBV11-2 to TRBJ2-3, with D maybe TRBD1 (7 bases). Looked up from germline, CDR1 is SGHAT and CDR2 is FQNNGV. This CDR3 is built from 17 residues. V dropped 5 bases and J dropped 0 bases, with 18 bases sitting between them. CDR3 region: CASSTRGEEPSTDTQYF. The DNA of the CDR3 is TGTGCCAGCAGCACCAGGGGGGAGGAACCTAGCACAGATACGCAGTATTTT.

This clonotype came up a few times. The V call is TRBV7-2, the J call TRBJ1-1; 10 bases line up with TRBD1. The CDR3 loop spans 14 amino acids. Germline CDR1 SGHTA, CDR2 FQGNSA. Trimming at V came to 5 bases and at J to 8 bases, leaving 8 bases not matched to a gene. The CDR3 sequence: CASSTTGTGVEAFF. In nucleotides, the CDR3 is TGTGCCAGCAGCACGACCGGGACAGGGGTCGAAGCTTTCTTT.

There are many counts of this clonotype. The rearrangement joins TRBV7-9 to TRBJ1-1, with D tentatively TRBD1 (5 bases). The ends were cut back, 5 bases at V and 4 bases at J, with 14 bases in the middle. Germline CDR1 and CDR2: SEHNR and FQNEAQ (reference sequence). This CDR3 contains 14 residues. The CDR3 coding sequence is TGTGCCAGCAGCGACAACTCAAGGGGCACTGAAGCTTTCTTT. Its protein is CASSDNSRGTEAFF.

Remarks on this clonotype: At one end the junction does not follow the germline gene, possibly because of a read error. This chain links TRBV10-1 with TRBJ2-2; tentative D call: TRBD1 (6 bases). Germline V gene data show CDR1 as WNHNN and CDR2 as SYGVQD (reference sequence). This CDR3 region has 13 residues. The DNA for the CDR3 is TGTGCCAGAGGGGGACCGACAGTACGGGAGCTGTTTTTT. Translation: CARGGPTVRELFF.

This clonotype was recorded at least ten times. The V gene is TRBV20-1, the J gene TRBJ1-2; tentatively, D is TRBD1 (5 bases). Germline V CDR1 and CDR2: DFQATT, SNEGSKA (reference sequence). The CDR3 runs 13 residues. The germline V and J ends were trimmed by 5 bases and 3 bases, with 13 bases remaining between them. CDR3 coding DNA: TGCAGTGCTGACCCCAGGGACGACTATGGCTACACCTTC. Its translation is CSADPRDDYGYTF.

In this sample, this clonotype turned up many times. The chain carries TRBV11-2 and TRBJ2-5; 8 positions agree with TRBD1. This CDR3 comprises 14 residues. CDR1 and CDR2 (germline): SGHAT, FQNNGV. V was pared by 5 bases and J by 5 bases, with 7 bases of the junction left unmatched. CDR3 in DNA: TGTGCCAGCAGCCGACAGGGGTGGAGGGAGACCCAGTACTTC. Amino acid sequence: CASSRQGWRETQYF.

Only a few counts were recorded for this clonotype. The chain recombines TRBV12-3 or TRBV12-4 with TRBJ1-5; D is ambiguous. V lost 1 base and J lost 0, with 13 bases in between. The CDR3 has 17 amino acids. CDR3 coding DNA: TGTGCCAGCAGTTTAGGGGTGTGGTACGATAGCAATCAGCCCCAGCATTTT. Protein: CASSLGVWYDSNQPQHF.

Only a few counts were recorded for this clonotype. The V and J genes are TRBV29-1 and TRBJ1-5; D unclear. This CDR3 region has 11 residues. In germline, CDR1 is SQVTM, CDR2 ANQGSEA. Trimming left V 6 bases short and J 11 bases short, with 14 bases between. The CDR3 sequence is CSVDLFGAQHF. The CDR3 DNA reads as TGCAGCGTGGACCTTTTCGGGGCCCAGCATTTT.

The chain couples TRBV29-1 to TRBJ1-1; no reliable D call. Between the trimmed V and J ends, which lost 5 bases and 7 bases, there was a span of 14 bases. This CDR3 is 12 amino acids long. CDR1 is SQVTM and CDR2 is ANQGSEA in the germline V gene. As DNA, the CDR3 is TGCAGCGTTCGGGGTCTGGATGTTGAAGCTTTCTTT. This gives the protein CSVRGLDVEAFF.

The rearrangement links TRBV12-3 or TRBV12-4 to TRBJ1-4, with 8 nucleotides matching TRBD1. V gave up 5 bases and J gave up 7 bases; unmatched junction bases: 12. The length of the CDR3 is 16 residues. The CDR3 coding sequence is TGTGCCAGCAGTCCCCTAGACAGGGGAGTCGCTGAAAAACTGTTTTTT. It yields the protein CASSPLDRGVAEKLFF.

This clonotype appeared a single time. A read error may explain this, as a much larger clone is one base away. A read error is likely, as this CDR3 ends without the conserved phenylalanine or tryptophan. The DNA is left out, because the CDR3 cannot be placed on it with certainty; the CDR3 is given as TCRdb lists it. V is TRBV12-3 or TRBV12-4 and J is TRBJ1-3. A total of 8 residues make up the CDR3, ends included. This CDR3 is CASSLAHL.

On this clonotype itself: Because it lacks the conserved phenylalanine or tryptophan at the end, this CDR3 is likely a read error. Because the CDR3's place on the DNA is in doubt, the DNA is left out and the CDR3 is given as listed by TCRdb. The chain has TRBV9 and TRBJ1-1. Ends included, the CDR3 has 8 residues. In germline, CDR1 is SGDLS, CDR2 YYNGEE. CDR3 in amino acids: CASSPTLS.